This paragraph covers one T cell receptor beta chain sequence. These data originate in a study of T cell changes during pregnancy in multiple sclerosis. Using immunoSEQ multiplex PCR, the repertoire was profiled, and TCRdb retains in-frame clones only, with some absent. The sample yields around 44,000 clones, approximately 94% seen once. Germline values: CDR1 MDHEN, CDR2 SYDVKM. The CDR3 spans 15 residues. Trimming pared 7 bases from V and 5 bases from J, leaving 18 bases between. The input for sequencing was CD8+ T cells from peripheral blood mononuclear cells, taken in the third trimester of pregnancy. The receptor's source is a female donor with multiple sclerosis, enrolled in a pregnancy study. The gene calls are TRBV28 and TRBJ1-5; possibly TRBD1 for D (5 bases). CDR3 loop: CASMNERGSDQPQHF. Here the CDR3 DNA reads TGTGCCAGCATGAACGAGCGGGGGTCGGATCAGCCCCAGCATTTT.